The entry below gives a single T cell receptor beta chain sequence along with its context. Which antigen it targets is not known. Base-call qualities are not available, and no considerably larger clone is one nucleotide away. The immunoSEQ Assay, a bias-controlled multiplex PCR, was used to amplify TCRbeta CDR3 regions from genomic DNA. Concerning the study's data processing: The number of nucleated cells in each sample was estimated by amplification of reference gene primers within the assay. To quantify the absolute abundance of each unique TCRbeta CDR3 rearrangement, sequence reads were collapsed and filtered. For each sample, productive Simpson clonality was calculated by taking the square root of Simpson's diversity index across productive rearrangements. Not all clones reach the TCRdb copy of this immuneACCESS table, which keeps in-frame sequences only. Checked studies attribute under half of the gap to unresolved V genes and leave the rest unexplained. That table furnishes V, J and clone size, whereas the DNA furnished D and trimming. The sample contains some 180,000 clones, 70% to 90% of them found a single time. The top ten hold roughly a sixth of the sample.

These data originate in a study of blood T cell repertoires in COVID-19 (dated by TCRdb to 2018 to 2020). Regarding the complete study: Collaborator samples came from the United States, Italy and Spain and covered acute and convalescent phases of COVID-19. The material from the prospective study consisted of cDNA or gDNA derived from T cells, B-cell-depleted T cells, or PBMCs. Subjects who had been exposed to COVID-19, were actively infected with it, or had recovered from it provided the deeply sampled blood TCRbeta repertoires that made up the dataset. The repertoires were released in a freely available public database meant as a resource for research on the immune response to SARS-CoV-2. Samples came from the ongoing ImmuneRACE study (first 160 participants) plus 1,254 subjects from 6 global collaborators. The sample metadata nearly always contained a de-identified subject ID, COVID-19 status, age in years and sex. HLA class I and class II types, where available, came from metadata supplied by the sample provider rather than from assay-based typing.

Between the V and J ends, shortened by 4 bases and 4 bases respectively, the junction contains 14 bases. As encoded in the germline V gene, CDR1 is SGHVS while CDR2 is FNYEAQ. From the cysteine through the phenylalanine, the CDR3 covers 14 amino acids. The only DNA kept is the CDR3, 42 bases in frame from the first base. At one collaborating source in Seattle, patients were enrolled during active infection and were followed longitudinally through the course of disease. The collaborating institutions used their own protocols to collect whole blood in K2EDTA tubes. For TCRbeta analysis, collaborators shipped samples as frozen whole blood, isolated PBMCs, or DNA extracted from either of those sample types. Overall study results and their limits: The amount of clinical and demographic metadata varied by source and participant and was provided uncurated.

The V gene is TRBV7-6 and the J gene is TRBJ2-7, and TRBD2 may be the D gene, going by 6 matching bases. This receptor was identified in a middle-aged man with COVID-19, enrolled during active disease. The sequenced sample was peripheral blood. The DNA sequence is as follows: TGTGCCAGCAGCTCTAGCGACTCCGGATACGAGCAGTACTTC. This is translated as CASSSSDSGYEQYF.